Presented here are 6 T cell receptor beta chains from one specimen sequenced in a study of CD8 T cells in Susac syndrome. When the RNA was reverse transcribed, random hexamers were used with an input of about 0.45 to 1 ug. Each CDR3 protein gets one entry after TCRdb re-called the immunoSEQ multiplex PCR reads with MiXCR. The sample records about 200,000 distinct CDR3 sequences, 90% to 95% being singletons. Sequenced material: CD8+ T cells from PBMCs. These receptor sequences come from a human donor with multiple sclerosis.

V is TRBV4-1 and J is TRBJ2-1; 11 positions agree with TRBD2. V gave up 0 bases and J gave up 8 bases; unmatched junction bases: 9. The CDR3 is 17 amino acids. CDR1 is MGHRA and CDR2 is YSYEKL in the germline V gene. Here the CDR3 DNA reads TGCGCCAGCAGCCAAGATCAACTAGCGGGAGTGGTCGATGAGCAGTTCTTC. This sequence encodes CASSQDQLAGVVDEQFF.

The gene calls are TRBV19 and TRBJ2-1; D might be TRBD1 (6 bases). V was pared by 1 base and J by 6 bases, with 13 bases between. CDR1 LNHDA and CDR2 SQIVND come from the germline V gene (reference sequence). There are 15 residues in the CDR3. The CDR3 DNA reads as TGTGCCAGTAGTATAGGCACAGGGCAGTTCAATGAGCAGTTCTTC. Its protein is CASSIGTGQFNEQFF.

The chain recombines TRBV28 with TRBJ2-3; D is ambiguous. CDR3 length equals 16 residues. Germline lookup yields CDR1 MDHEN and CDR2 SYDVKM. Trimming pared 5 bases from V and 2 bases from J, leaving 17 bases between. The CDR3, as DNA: TGTGCCAGCAGTCTTCAAGGGCTTTCTTACACAGATACGCAGTATTTT. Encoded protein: CASSLQGLSYTDTQYF.

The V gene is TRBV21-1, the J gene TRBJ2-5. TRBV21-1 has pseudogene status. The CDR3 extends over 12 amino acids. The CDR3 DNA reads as TGTGCCAGCAGCAACCGTGAAGAGACCCAGTACTTC. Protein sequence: CASSNREETQYF.

In nucleotides, the CDR3 is TGTGCCAGCAGCTTGTCGGGGATTGGCACAGATACGCAGTATTTT. Translation gives CASSLSGIGTDTQYF. The chain carries TRBV5-6 and TRBJ2-3; a possible D gene is TRBD2 (5 bases). Deletions cut 1 base from V and 1 base from J, with 10 bases between. The length of the CDR3 is 15 residues. CDR1 and CDR2 (germline): SGHDT, YYEEEE.

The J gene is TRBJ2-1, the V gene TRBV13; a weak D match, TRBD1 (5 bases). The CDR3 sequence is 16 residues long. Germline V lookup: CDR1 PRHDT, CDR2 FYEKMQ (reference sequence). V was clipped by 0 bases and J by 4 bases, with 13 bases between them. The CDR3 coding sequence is TGTGCCAGCAGCTTAGGGGGGCTACACGGATACAATGAGCAGTTCTTC. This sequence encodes CASSLGGLHGYNEQFF.